This T cell receptor beta chain was documented in a study of CD8+CD57+ T cells in acquired aplastic anemia. At the level of the study: DNA recovered from sorted CD4+ and CD8+ cells had a mean of approximately 3.2 ug.

Study observations and caveats: Significant differences in CD8+ Simpson's diversity were not observed between patients and controls. Common to patients and controls were approximately 30 CD8+ CDR3 sequences.

This clonotype occurred many times. No antigen is known for it. One end of the junction varies from germline; a read error may be responsible. Germline V gene data show CDR1 as ENHRY and CDR2 as SYGVKD. The CDR3 is 13 amino acids. Sequenced patients had shown CD8+CD57+ cell expansion by flow cytometry. Genomic DNA, the template, was used for profiling of the TCR beta VDJ and CDR3. TCRdb reprocessed the reads with MiXCR, giving one entry per CDR3 protein. In the table there are 450,000 to 550,000 distinct CDR3 sequences, around a third of which are singletons. The chain combines TRBV10-3 with TRBJ2-1; 10 bases fit TRBD2. The material sequenced was sorted CD4+, CD8+, or CD8+CD57+ T cells (not recorded which) from PBMCs. The source of this sequence is a human donor with aplastic anemia. The DNA of the CDR3 is TGTGCCATCAGTGAGTCTACTAGCGGGACCACTCACTTC. Amino acid sequence: CAISESTSGTTHF.